The 23 T cell receptor beta chains reported below all come from one sample, sequenced in a study of beta chain features in type 1 diabetes. Regarding the study as a whole: Among all four CD4+ subsets, Type 1 diabetes patients had TCRB CDR3s that were moderately but significantly shorter.

Their antigen targets remain unknown. Since all of the isolated RNA was reverse transcribed, expressed TCRB transcripts were what got sequenced. Repertoires were generated with immunoSEQ multiplex PCR, while TCRdb's copy carries only in-frame clones and drops some. In the table there are 550,000 to 850,000 clones, 13% of which are singletons. Material for sequencing was naive CD4+ T cells from blood. These receptors all stem from a man aged 18 to 30 with type 1 diabetes.

The gene calls are TRBV6-5 and TRBJ2-2; unclear D gene. CDR1 is MNHEY, CDR2 SVGAGI, per germline. V was cut by 0 bases and J by 0 bases, with 5 bases left in between. This CDR3 is 15 amino acids long. Here the CDR3 reads CASSYSRPNTGELFF. In DNA, the CDR3 is TGTGCCAGCAGTTACTCCCGACCGAACACCGGGGAGCTGTTTTTT.

The V call is TRBV7-9, the J call TRBJ2-1; D not resolved. Deletions cut 2 bases from V and 0 bases from J, with 8 bases between. The CDR3 loop spans 15 amino acids. Germline CDR1 reads SEHNR; CDR2 reads FQNEAQ (reference sequence). DNA of the CDR3: TGTGCCAGCAGCTTAAACTGGGGCTCCTACAATGAGCAGTTCTTC. It yields the protein CASSLNWGSYNEQFF.

This clone has only a few counts. The chain is built from TRBV6-5 and TRBJ1-2; D unresolved. Germline V CDR1 and CDR2: MNHEY, SVGAGI. V was trimmed by 0 bases and J by 0 bases, leaving 11 bases between them. The CDR3 covers 16 residues. The chain's CDR3 is CASSYSKAVANYGYTF. As DNA, the CDR3 is TGTGCCAGCAGTTACTCGAAGGCGGTAGCTAACTATGGCTACACCTTC.

This clone was counted between two and nine times. The chain links TRBV5-4 to TRBJ2-7, with TRBD1 as a possible D gene (6 bases). The length of the CDR3 is 13 residues. Trimming took off 0 bases at V and 5 bases at J, with 9 bases between the two ends. Looked up from germline, CDR1 is SGHNT and CDR2 is YYREEE (reference sequence). The CDR3 protein is CASSLVGADEQYF. The CDR3 bases are TGTGCCAGCAGCTTGGTGGGGGCGGACGAGCAGTACTTC.

This clone was observed a few times. The chain is built from TRBV6-1 and TRBJ1-3; TRBD1 is a possible D gene (5 bases). The V end was cut by 10 bases, the J end by 1 base, with 14 bases between. The CDR3 spans 14 residues. CDR1 and CDR2 (germline): MNHNS, SASEGT. CDR3 residues: CATYRGSSGNTIYF. For the CDR3, the DNA is TGTGCCACCTATCGGGGCAGTTCTGGAAACACCATATATTTT.

This rearrangement joins TRBV2 to TRBJ1-5; 7 positions match TRBD1. This CDR3 spans 14 amino acids. V trimming: 5 bases; J trimming: 7 bases; junction bases outside the gene matches: 8. Germline CDR1 reads SNHLY; CDR2 reads FYNNEI. The CDR3 sequence is CASSIDRVGQPQHF. The CDR3 DNA reads TGTGCCAGCAGTATCGACAGGGTCGGGCAGCCCCAGCATTTT.

J is TRBJ1-1 and V is TRBV19; 7 bases map to TRBD1. V shed 5 bases, J shed 1 base, and the junction held 7 bases outside the gene matches. The germline CDR1 and CDR2 sequences are LNHDA and SQIVND (reference sequence). The CDR3 runs to 15 residues. The CDR3 spells CASSPRTGKNTEAFF. The CDR3 DNA reads as TGTGCCAGTAGTCCTCGGACAGGAAAGAACACTGAAGCTTTCTTT. Full variable domain (rest looked up from reference TRBV19 and TRBJ1-1): DGGITQSPKYLFRKEGQNVTLSCEQNLNHDAMYWYRQDPGQGLRLIYYSQIVNDFQKGDIAEGYSVSREKKESFPLTVTSAQKNPTAFYLCASSPRTGKNTEAFFGQGTRLTVV.

This clone turned up a few times. The chain is built from TRBV28 and TRBJ2-1, with 9 bases that match TRBD1. The CDR3 is 17 residues long. CDR1 MDHEN and CDR2 SYDVKM come from the germline V gene. Germline trimming cut 2 bases from V and 4 bases from J; bases unmatched to any gene: 9. The CDR3 DNA sequence: TGTGCCAGCAGTTTAGTGCGACAGGGGGGGGTTTACAATGAGCAGTTCTTC. This sequence encodes CASSLVRQGGVYNEQFF.

This chain joins TRBV19 and TRBJ1-5, with TRBD1 as a possible D gene (6 bases). The CDR3 is made up of 15 amino acids. Trimming left V 6 bases short and J 2 bases short, with 14 bases between. CDR1 is LNHDA, CDR2 SQIVND, per germline (reference sequence). The chain's CDR3 is CASREQGKGNQPQHF. The DNA of the CDR3 is TGTGCCAGTAGGGAACAGGGAAAGGGCAATCAGCCCCAGCATTTT.

V gene TRBV11-2 combines with J gene TRBJ1-6; the match to TRBD1 covers 10 bases. The CDR3 is 16 amino acids. With V trimmed by 4 bases and J by 9 bases, 9 bases remained unmatched. Germline V gene sequence: CDR1 SGHAT, CDR2 FQNNGV. CDR3 residues: CASSYQTGTGVSPLHF. CDR3 DNA: TGTGCCAGCAGCTACCAGACCGGGACAGGGGTTTCACCCCTCCACTTT.

The rearrangement links TRBV30 to TRBJ1-1; no clear D gene. The germline CDR1 and CDR2 sequences are GTSNPN and SVGIG (reference sequence). The CDR3 extends over 14 amino acids. Trimming left V 0 bases short and J 0 bases short, with 8 bases between. The CDR3 reads CAWSVTRLNTEAFF. The CDR3 DNA sequence: TGTGCCTGGAGTGTGACACGGCTGAACACTGAAGCTTTCTTT.

The chain joins TRBV11-3 to TRBJ2-5; D gene unclear. V lost 3 bases and J lost 4, with 6 bases in between. Germline lookup yields CDR1 SGHNT and CDR2 YENEEA. This CDR3 region has 12 residues. The CDR3, as DNA: TGTGCCAGCAGCTTGATCTCAGAGACCCAGTACTTC. Translated, it gives CASSLISETQYF.

This chain links TRBV9 with TRBJ2-5, with D maybe TRBD1 (5 bases). The CDR3 is 16 residues long. The V end was cut by 3 bases, the J end by 3 bases, with 18 bases between. CDR1 and CDR2 (germline): SGDLS, YYNGEE. The CDR3 DNA reads as TGTGCCAGCAGCGAATCTGCTAGGGGATTGGAAGAGACCCAGTACTTC. It specifies CASSESARGLEETQYF. Supplemented by reference TRBV9 and TRBJ2-5, the full variable domain reads DSGVTQTPKHLITATGQRVTLRCSPRSGDLSVYWYQQSLDQGLQFLIQYYNGEERAKGNILERFSAQQFPDLHSELNLSSLELGDSALYFCASSESARGLEETQYFGPGTRLLVL.

Concerning this clone: At the DNA level, this CDR3 is encoded by other sequences in the same sample as well. The V gene is TRBV6-5, the J gene TRBJ2-5; no firm D call. V lost 0 bases, J lost 0 bases, and 2 bases lay in between. The CDR3 spans 13 residues. The V gene's germline CDR1 is MNHEY and CDR2 SVGAGI. The DNA of the CDR3 is TGTGCCAGCAGTTACTCGTACCAAGAGACCCAGTACTTC. Its translation: CASSYSYQETQYF.

In this sample, this clone turned up a few times. The chain couples TRBV27 to TRBJ2-4, with TRBD1 matching 12 bases. CDR1 is MNHEY, CDR2 SMNVEV, per germline (reference sequence). This CDR3 is built from 19 residues. V shed 0 bases, J shed 7 bases, and the junction held 13 bases outside the gene matches. The CDR3 protein is CASSLSTGQGATAGNIQYF. CDR3 nucleotide sequence: TGTGCCAGCAGTTTATCGACGGGACAGGGGGCTACAGCGGGGAACATTCAGTACTTC.

The chain is built from TRBV28 and TRBJ2-3; D ambiguous. V lost 5 bases to trimming and J lost 3 bases, with 15 bases between them. The CDR3 covers 15 residues. The germline CDR1 and CDR2 sequences are MDHEN and SYDVKM. In DNA form, the CDR3 reads TGTGCCAGCAGTGGGGTTACCCCAATGACAGATACGCAGTATTTT. It translates to CASSGVTPMTDTQYF.

This clone was recorded a few times. J is TRBJ2-2 and V is TRBV30, with a tentative D call TRBD2 (5 bases). CDR3 length equals 14 residues. CDR1 is GTSNPN and CDR2 is SVGIG in the germline V gene (reference sequence). V was trimmed by 0 bases and J by 2 bases, leaving 7 bases between them. CDR3 sequence reads: CAWSVRGNTGELFF. The CDR3 DNA reads TGTGCCTGGAGTGTACGGGGTAACACCGGGGAGCTGTTTTTT.

This chain links TRBV4-1 with TRBJ2-3, with TRBD1 as a possible D gene (6 bases). Germline CDR1 is MGHRA and CDR2 is YSYEKL. CDR3 length equals 15 residues. V shed 0 bases and J shed 6 bases, with 13 bases lying between them. The DNA of the CDR3 is TGCGCCAGCAGCCAAGAAAGGGCAGGGGAGGATACGCAGTATTTT. Translated: CASSQERAGEDTQYF.

V is TRBV6-1 and J is TRBJ2-5; no reliable D call. Trimming cost V 3 bases and J 3 bases, with 8 bases left between them. Germline CDR1 is MNHNS and CDR2 is SASEGT. The CDR3 runs to 13 residues. The CDR3 DNA reads as TGTGCCAGCAGTGATCGAACGGAAGAGACCCAGTACTTC. Residues: CASSDRTEETQYF.

The rearrangement links TRBV15 to TRBJ1-2; 7 positions match TRBD1. CDR1 is LNHNV, CDR2 YYDKDF, per germline (reference sequence). With 5 bases clipped from V and 8 bases from J, the junction kept 8 bases outside the gene matches. CDR3 size: 13 residues. The CDR3 nucleotides are TGTGCCACCAGCGTCGACAGGGTCGGAGGCTACACCTTC. Its protein product is CATSVDRVGGYTF.

This chain connects TRBV30 to TRBJ2-3, with 7 positions matching TRBD2. The V and J ends lost 7 bases and 3 bases, in that order; junction bases with no gene match: 10. The CDR3 runs to 14 residues. CDR1 is GTSNPN, CDR2 SVGIG, per germline (reference sequence). The DNA for the CDR3 is TGTGCCTTGACTCGGTGGGGGGGGACAGATACGCAGTATTTT. It encodes CALTRWGGTDTQYF.

DNA of the CDR3: TGTGCCAGCAGTCTGAGGGGGATCGATCAGCCCCAGCATTTT. It codes for CASSLRGIDQPQHF. The chain combines TRBV27 with TRBJ1-5; D may be TRBD1 (6 bases). V was pared by 5 bases and J by 5 bases, with 13 bases between. Germline loops: CDR1 MNHEY, CDR2 SMNVEV (reference sequence). The CDR3 spans 14 residues.

The gene calls are TRBV5-4 and TRBJ2-5; 12 bases fit TRBD2. The germline V gene has CDR1 SGHNT and CDR2 YYREEE (reference sequence). With 4 bases clipped from V and 0 bases from J, the junction kept 7 bases outside the gene matches. The CDR3 is made up of 17 amino acids. CDR3 coding DNA: TGTGCCAGCAGCATCGGACTAGCGGGGACTTACCAAGAGACCCAGTACTTC. Protein: CASSIGLAGTYQETQYF.